Below, one T cell receptor (beta chain) is given with its context. Trimming removed 3 bases from V and 0 bases from J, with 9 bases in between. This CDR3 comprises 14 residues. CDR1 and CDR2 from the germline V gene are KGHSH and LQKENI. These data come from a study of neurological immune-mediated disorders. As to time point: technical triplicate 1. CD4+ or CD8+ T cells at a count of 1 million served as input for the sorted libraries. TCRdb reanalysed the 5' RACE reads using MiXCR and keeps one entry per CDR3 protein. The sample includes tens of thousands of distinct CDR3 sequences, 13% of them seen just once.

Sample: CD4+ T cells from blood. The receptor's source is a female donor with HTLV-1-associated myelopathy (HAM/TSP). This rearrangement joins TRBV18 to TRBJ2-7; D unclear. The CDR3 DNA reads TGTGCCAGCTCACCGACCGTAAACTCCTACGAGCAGTACTTC. This translates into CASSPTVNSYEQYF.